A selection of T cell receptor beta chains follows, all from one sample in a study of identical twins. TCRdb used MiXCR to reprocess the 5' RACE reads, holding one entry per CDR3 protein. Counted here are over 250,000 distinct CDR3 sequences, roughly 9.8% occurring once; the ten biggest clones make up 6% to 8.5%. The same data also went into a second study, on yellow fever vaccine responses in identical twins.

The sample consisted of CD8+ T cells sorted from blood. These receptors came from a woman aged 18-29 years in good health. Each CDR3 is given without its conserved first and last residue.

V gene	CDR3 length	J gene	CDR3 protein
TRBV30	9	TRBJ2-7	AWTGMGEQY
TRBV24-1	11	TRBJ2-2	ATSDLPVGELF
TRBV5-5	12	TRBJ2-1	ASSLGPLYNELF
TRBV6-2/TRBV6-3	13	TRBJ2-1	ASSYSQVLRSEQF
TRBV6-1	13	TRBJ2-5	ASSQDGEFQETQY
TRBV20-1	12	TRBJ2-2	SAAGRPGAGELF
TRBV20-1	12	TRBJ2-3	SATRTSGRDTQY
TRBV20-1	13	TRBJ2-7	SAPGLAGGIYEQY
TRBV4-1	15	TRBJ2-6	ASSQLGIVDRPSVLT
TRBV4-2	14	TRBJ2-3	ASSQEALAGPDTQY
TRBV2	17	TRBJ2-1	ASSVPYETLREGYNEQF
TRBV7-9	11	TRBJ2-3	ASSLEFTDTQY
TRBV3-1	14	TRBJ2-1	ASSPPGLAGGDEQF
TRBV5-4	13	TRBJ2-7	ASYRLLAGPEEQY
TRBV27	14	TRBJ2-7	ASSLSAGGTAYEQY
TRBV2	15	TRBJ2-2	ASISTSGRAGAGELF
TRBV4-1	16	TRBJ2-5	ASSQDGQGARYLETQY
TRBV7-9	13	TRBJ2-7	ASSPRDILTYEQY
TRBV15	13	TRBJ2-1	ATSSPGVGDNEQF
TRBV6-4	12	TRBJ2-3	ASSDGAGTDTQY
TRBV20-1	11	TRBJ2-7	SAGAPDAYEQY
TRBV29-1	11	TRBJ2-3	SALGWGTDTQY
TRBV9	14	TRBJ2-3	ASSVDGGQNTDTQY
TRBV20-1	12	TRBJ1-6	SAIDPGVNSPLH
TRBV20-1	13	TRBJ2-2	SARSQDSNTGELF
TRBV29-1	11	TRBJ1-2	SVVNTGGSGYT
TRBV9	13	TRBJ2-7	ASSVGQSPTYEQY
TRBV29-1	16	TRBJ2-5	SAGWRTSGIGPQETQY
TRBV7-9	14	TRBJ2-3	ASSFRFTGATDTQY
TRBV7-9	14	TRBJ2-3	ASSNREFRGPDTQY
TRBV4-3	14	TRBJ1-1	ASSQDVGVGNTEAF
TRBV6-5	14	TRBJ2-2	ASSYSEGRGGGELF
TRBV7-2	10	TRBJ2-5	ASSQNRETQY
TRBV2	9	TRBJ1-3	ASIAGDTIY
TRBV4-3	13	TRBJ2-2	ASSQGFGYTGELF
TRBV3-1	12	TRBJ2-5	ASSQEDTTGRVS
TRBV29-1	11	TRBJ2-1	SVEIGRSDEQF
TRBV7-7	13	TRBJ2-7	ASSLASGEEYEQY
TRBV4-2	11	TRBJ2-7	ASSQVTLYEQY
TRBV4-1	12	TRBJ2-7	ASSIGQGKDEQY
TRBV29-1	10	TRBJ1-2	SVVSSNYGYT
TRBV12-3/TRBV12-4	14	TRBJ2-7	ASTDLAGALLGEQY
TRBV3-1	13	TRBJ2-1	ASRNSEGAYNEQF
TRBV6-2/TRBV6-3	13	TRBJ1-2	ATISGTATNYGYT
TRBV25-1	11	TRBJ2-2	ASRSGYTGELF
TRBV7-2	12	TRBJ1-1	ASSLAFPNTEAF
TRBV24-1	12	TRBJ2-2	ATTADTHTGELF
TRBV7-6	13	TRBJ2-2	ASSPGTAPGGELF